This TCR beta chain was identified during a study of blood T cell repertoires in COVID-19. Study context: The United States, Italy and Spain provided the acute and convalescent COVID-19 samples. PBMCs, B-cell-depleted T cells, or T cells provided the cDNA or gDNA that made up the material.

Methods used by the authors: Reference gene primer amplification gave estimated nucleated cell counts. Repertoires were generated with immunoSEQ multiplex PCR, while TCRdb's copy carries only in-frame clones and drops some. Clonal size and the V and J genes are those of that table, whereas D and trimming came from the DNA. Among 150,000 to 200,000 clones listed, 70% to 85% were seen once. Per the germline V gene, CDR1 is MGHRA and CDR2 is YSYEKL. V was trimmed by 5 bases and J by 0 bases, leaving 17 bases between them. CDR3 size: 17 residues. This clonotype originated in a woman of 80 years or more with acute or convalescent COVID-19. Sample: peripheral blood. The chain carries TRBV4-1 and TRBJ1-5, with D possibly TRBD1 on 6 matching bases. This CDR3 reads CASSLTGHLNSNQPQHF. In DNA, the CDR3 is TGCGCCAGCAGCTTAACGGGACACCTCAATAGCAATCAGCCCCAGCATTTT.